This T cell receptor beta chain was sequenced during a study of T cells in Graves' hyperthyroidism and ophthalmopathy. RNA transcripts were the template for amplifying TCR beta CDR3 regions. First-round RT-PCR targeting the TCR CDR3 was performed with the HTBI primer set. TCRdb analysed the multiplex PCR reads with MiXCR anew, one entry per CDR3 protein. The sample has 200,000 to 300,000 distinct CDR3 sequences, about 25% seen once. General observations from the study: Most thyroid-expanded clonotypes above 0.001 were also found in blood.

Ophthalmopathy patients had moderate-to-severe active disease, CAS ≥3, NOSPECS ≥4, and disease duration under 3 months. Pregnant or lactating patients were excluded, as were those with uncontrolled infection or other autoimmune disease. The V and J ends lost 5 bases and 7 bases, in that order; junction bases with no gene match: 7. CDR1 and CDR2 from the germline V gene are SGHTA and FQGNSA. This CDR3 region has 13 residues. This clonotype was counted a few times. Its antigen is as yet unknown. The clonotype comes from a woman between 35 and 50 years old with Graves' ophthalmopathy. The chain has TRBV7-2 and TRBJ2-7; TRBD2 agrees at 8 bases. Sequencing was done on a sample of blood. This chain's CDR3 is CASSLWVAGEQYF. CDR3 nucleotides: TGTGCCAGCAGCCTATGGGTAGCGGGAGAGCAGTACTTC.